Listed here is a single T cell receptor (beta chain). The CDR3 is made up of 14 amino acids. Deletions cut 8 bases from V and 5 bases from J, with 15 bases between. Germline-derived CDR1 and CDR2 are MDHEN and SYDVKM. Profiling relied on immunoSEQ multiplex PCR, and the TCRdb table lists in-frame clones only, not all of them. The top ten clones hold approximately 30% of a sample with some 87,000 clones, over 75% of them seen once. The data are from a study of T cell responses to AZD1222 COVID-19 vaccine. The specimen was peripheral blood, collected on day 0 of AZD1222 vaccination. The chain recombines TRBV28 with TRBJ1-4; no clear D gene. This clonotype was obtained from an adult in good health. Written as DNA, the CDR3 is TGTGCCAGCGGAAGCGTAAGGGAAAATGAAAAACTGTTTTTT. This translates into CASGSVRENEKLFF.